Following are 18 T cell receptor beta chains from one sample sequenced in a study of blood T cell repertoires in COVID-19. Using immunoSEQ multiplex PCR, the repertoire was profiled, and TCRdb retains in-frame clones only, with some absent. The sample has hundreds of thousands of clones, 70% to 90% seen once; the top ten hold just under 6.5%. Sequencing was performed on peripheral blood. The receptor set was obtained from a woman under 40 with COVID-19, enrolled during active disease.

V usage is TRBV19 and J usage is TRBJ1-4; 8 bases agree with TRBD1. Germline-derived CDR1 and CDR2 are LNHDA and SQIVND (reference sequence). The CDR3 totals 14 residues. V dropped 5 bases and J dropped 7; count of bases not matched to a gene: 6. The chain's CDR3 is CASSRPGGGEKLFF. The CDR3 DNA follows: TGTGCCAGTAGTCGGCCAGGGGGCGGTGAAAAACTGTTTTTT.

The CDR3 loop reads CASSPQGTGGNYGYTF. In DNA form, the CDR3 reads TGTGCCAGCAGCCCACAGGGGACAGGGGGCAACTATGGCTACACCTTC. The chain employs TRBV5-6 and TRBJ1-2, with 12 bases matching TRBD1. Per the germline V gene, CDR1 is SGHDT and CDR2 is YYEEEE. V lost 4 bases to trimming and J lost 2 bases; unmatched junction nucleotides: 6. This CDR3 spans 16 amino acids.

V gene TRBV13 combines with J gene TRBJ2-5; 9 bases line up with TRBD2. V gave up 5 bases and J gave up 5 bases; unmatched junction bases: 3. The germline V gene has CDR1 PRHDT and CDR2 FYEKMQ (reference sequence). The CDR3 is 13 residues long. In DNA, the CDR3 is TGTGCCAGCAGCCTGACTAGCGGTGAGACCCAGTACTTC. This sequence encodes CASSLTSGETQYF.

The CDR3 is CASTKLLGGWPQHF. CDR3 in DNA: TGCGCCAGCACGAAGCTATTGGGGGGATGGCCCCAGCATTTT. The J gene is TRBJ1-5, the V gene TRBV4-1; D may be TRBD1 (5 bases). The CDR3 sequence is 14 residues long. V lost 7 bases to trimming and J lost 9 bases, with 19 bases between them. The germline CDR1 and CDR2 sequences are MGHRA and YSYEKL.

The rearrangement links TRBV11-2 to TRBJ1-2, with TRBD1 matching 8 bases. Germline V gene lookup returns CDR1 SGHAT and CDR2 FQNNGV. CDR3 length: 15 amino acids. V shed 1 base and J 4 bases; nucleotides not matched to a gene: 5. CDR3 sequence: CASSLAGGAGYGYTF. The DNA of the CDR3 is TGTGCCAGCAGCTTAGCAGGGGGCGCGGGCTATGGCTACACCTTC.

This chain joins TRBV4-3 and TRBJ1-2; 7 bases line up with TRBD1. Germline V gene data show CDR1 as LGHNA and CDR2 as YSLEER. The J segment lost 4 bases and the V segment lost 0 bases, leaving 5 bases of the junction unmatched. The CDR3 sequence is 15 residues long. The chain's CDR3 is CASSQDAQGSYGYTF. CDR3 coding DNA: TGCGCCAGCAGCCAAGATGCACAGGGGAGCTATGGCTACACCTTC.

V gene TRBV19 combines with J gene TRBJ1-1; D is undetermined. V was shortened by 3 bases and J by 3 bases, with 14 bases between the two germline ends. CDR3 length: 15 amino acids. Germline V lookup: CDR1 LNHDA, CDR2 SQIVND (reference sequence). The CDR3 region has the DNA TGTGCCAGTAGTATGGGAGGGCGCGGGGACACTGAAGCTTTCTTT. It codes for CASSMGGRGDTEAFF.

The rearrangement links TRBV10-3 to TRBJ2-3, with D possibly matching TRBD1 (6 bases). V was shortened by 6 bases and J by 4 bases, with 11 bases between the two germline ends. Germline CDR1 is ENHRY and CDR2 is SYGVKD. There are 13 residues in the CDR3. The CDR3 nucleotides are TGTGCCATCAGGGGGGCTTCGGCAGATACGCAGTATTTT. It is translated as CAIRGASADTQYF.

The chain joins TRBV15 to TRBJ1-2; 7 bases map to TRBD1. In germline, CDR1 is LNHNV, CDR2 YYDKDF (reference sequence). V dropped 5 bases and J dropped 8; count of bases not matched to a gene: 14. The CDR3 is made up of 15 amino acids. The CDR3 DNA follows: TGTGCCACCAGCCGCGATAACAGGGGACCTAGAGGCTACACCTTC. This sequence encodes CATSRDNRGPRGYTF.

This clone came up a few times. The chain couples TRBV2 to TRBJ2-2; TRBD1 aligns across 8 bases. CDR3 length: 14 amino acids. From germline, CDR1 is SNHLY and CDR2 FYNNEI. J gave up 6 bases and V 5 bases, and 5 bases lay outside the gene matches. In DNA form, the CDR3 reads TGTGCCAGCAGTCAAACAGGGGGTCCCGGGGAGCTGTTTTTT. It encodes CASSQTGGPGELFF.

There are a few counts of this clone. V usage is TRBV9 and J usage is TRBJ1-1; 7 bases align to TRBD1. The germline CDR1 and CDR2 sequences are SGDLS and YYNGEE. CDR3 size: 15 residues. With 3 bases clipped from V and 0 bases from J, the junction kept 5 bases outside the gene matches. The CDR3, as DNA: TGTGCCAGCAGCGGTTCCGGGACAGTGAACACTGAAGCTTTCTTT. Protein sequence: CASSGSGTVNTEAFF.

The rearrangement links TRBV5-4 to TRBJ1-2; TRBD1 aligns across 12 bases. The V gene end was trimmed by 1 base and the J gene end by 8 bases; junction bases not matched to a gene: 9. Per the germline V gene, CDR1 is SGHNT and CDR2 is YYREEE (reference sequence). The CDR3 spans 16 residues. The DNA for the CDR3 is TGTGCCAGCAGCTTGATGGCGGGACAGGGGGCACGGGGCTACACCTTC. This sequence encodes CASSLMAGQGARGYTF.

This chain links TRBV5-1 with TRBJ2-2; the D gene is possibly TRBD1 (5 bases). Germline V gene lookup returns CDR1 SGHRS and CDR2 YFSETQ. The CDR3 is made up of 13 amino acids. Trimming took off 2 bases at V and 6 bases at J, with 8 bases between the two ends. CDR3: CASSLQVAGELFF. In nucleotides, the CDR3 is TGCGCCAGCAGCTTACAGGTGGCCGGGGAGCTGTTTTTT.

The chain is built from TRBV28 and TRBJ1-2, with TRBD1 matching 8 bases. The CDR3 runs to 13 residues. The trim removed 7 bases at V and 6 bases at J, leaving 7 bases unmatched. Germline V lookup: CDR1 MDHEN, CDR2 SYDVKM. The CDR3 sequence is CASIRPGQDGYTF. DNA for the CDR3: TGTGCCAGCATCAGGCCGGGACAGGATGGCTACACCTTC.

V gene TRBV5-1 combines with J gene TRBJ2-4; the D gene is possibly TRBD2 (7 bases). The CDR3 is made up of 16 amino acids. V was pared by 4 bases and J by 1 base, with 15 bases between. The V gene's germline CDR1 is SGHRS and CDR2 YFSETQ. Written as DNA, the CDR3 is TGCGCCAGCAGCGTTGTTGGGGGGGCTGCCAAAAACATTCAGTACTTC. Its translation: CASSVVGGAAKNIQYF.

This chain connects TRBV6-1 to TRBJ1-1; D gene ambiguous. The ends were cut back, 2 bases at V and 6 bases at J, with 13 bases in the middle. This CDR3 region has 14 residues. Germline V gene lookup returns CDR1 MNHNS and CDR2 SASEGT. The CDR3 coding sequence is TGTGCCAGCAGTGAATCGACCCAGGCTTCTGAAGCTTTCTTT. Protein product: CASSESTQASEAFF.

This clone came up a few times. The chain couples TRBV24-1 to TRBJ1-2, with 10 nucleotides matching TRBD1. The CDR3 runs 14 residues. V gave up 9 bases and J gave up 3 bases; unmatched junction bases: 6. Germline V CDR1 and CDR2: KGHDR, SFDVKD. The CDR3 DNA follows: TGTGCCACCCAGAGGACAGGGGGGGACTATGGCTACACCTTC. Its protein product is CATQRTGGDYGYTF.

The V and J genes are TRBV2 and TRBJ1-4, with 11 bases that match TRBD1. CDR1 and CDR2 (germline): SNHLY, FYNNEI. The V segment lost 6 bases and the J segment 7 bases; nucleotides outside the gene matches: 13. The CDR3 spans 17 residues. CDR3 sequence reads: CASSPPGTGGYGEKLFF. The CDR3 region has the DNA TGTGCCAGCAGCCCACCCGGGACAGGGGGTTACGGTGAAAAACTGTTTTTT. Complete variable domain (other parts from reference TRBV2 and TRBJ1-4): EPEVTQTPSHQVTQMGQEVILRCVPISNHLYFYWYRQILGQKVEFLVSFYNNEISEKSEIFDDQFSVERPDGSNFTLKIRSTKLEDSAMYFCASSPPGTGGYGEKLFFGSGTQLSVL.